This T cell receptor (beta chain) was sequenced during a study of vaccination and CD4 T cells after COVID-19. Described treatment: approximately nine-day PBMC culture with coronavirus spike peptide pools or control peptides (ViraFEST assay). As for this clonotype: The antigen remains unidentified.

Cultured CD4+ T cell DNA was sequenced using the Oncomine TCR Beta short-read assay. Each CDR3 protein gets one entry after TCRdb re-called the PCR reads with MiXCR. This table has around 13,000 distinct CDR3 sequences, around 56% appearing once. Per germline, CDR1 MDHEN and CDR2 SYDVKM. This CDR3 is 15 amino acids long. Trimming took 7 bases from V and 0 from J, leaving 16 bases between them. This TCR was sampled from a human donor who had recovered from COVID-19. The V gene is TRBV28, the J gene TRBJ2-7, with D perhaps matching TRBD2 (5 bases). Sequenced material: CD4+ T cells from blood, cultured in vitro. The CDR3 nucleotides read TGTGCCAGCACCAGACCCGGACTGGGCTCCTACGAGCAGTACTTC. Translated, it gives CASTRPGLGSYEQYF.